The TCR beta chain described here comes from a study of vaccination effects on CD4 cells after COVID-19. Study-wide background: In the ViraFEST assay, antigen-specific CD4+ clonotypes were identified by expansion after peptide-pool stimulation. Samples gathered post-vaccine arrived a median of 72 days past the second dose.

Following an approximately ten-day culture, CD4+ T cells were purified. The person acquired a PCR-confirmed SARS-CoV-2 infection between March and December 2020. Two doses of BNT162b2 or mRNA-1273 vaccine were administered to participants. Notes on the study in general: Spike-reactive clones detected post-vaccine in convalescents consisted mainly of new vaccine-induced clones.

This clone was detected once. Its antigen is not identified. TCRdb's table, derived via immunoSEQ multiplex PCR, lists solely in-frame clones and lacks some. The sample contains tens of thousands of clones, over 60% of which appear only once. Germline lookup yields CDR1 GTSNPN and CDR2 SVGIG (reference sequence). The V and J ends lost 2 bases and 6 bases, in that order; junction bases with no gene match: 2. The CDR3 extends over 13 amino acids. This sequence was found in a human donor who had a prior SARS-CoV-2 infection. The chain is built from TRBV30 and TRBJ1-5; 9 bases are a match to TRBD1. Sequencing used CD4+ T cells from PBMCs cultured without peptide, obtained after COVID-19 vaccination. CDR3 DNA sequence: TGTGCCTGGAGTCCGGACAGGGGTCAGCCCCAGCATTTT. It specifies CAWSPDRGQPQHF.